The next 8 T cell receptor beta chains were all read from a single sample in a study of vaccination and CD4 T cells after COVID-19. Specified treatment: roughly 11-day PBMC culture with coronavirus spike peptide pools or control peptides (ViraFEST assay). Cultured CD4+ T-cell DNA underwent Oncomine TCR Beta short-read sequencing. From the PCR reads, TCRdb called clonotypes with MiXCR, one entry per CDR3 protein. The sample yields just under 20,000 distinct CDR3 sequences, approximately 50% seen once. These receptors have no identified antigens. Here the sequenced sample was CD4+ T cells from blood, cultured in vitro, taken before SARS-CoV-2 vaccination. The receptor source for this set is a human donor who had recovered from COVID-19.

This sequence joins TRBV6-4 and TRBJ2-3, with TRBD1 matching 9 bases. The CDR3 spans 15 residues. Germline CDR1 is MRHNA and CDR2 is SNTAGT. With 6 bases clipped from V and 1 base from J, the junction kept 5 bases outside the gene matches. CDR3 DNA: TGTGCCAGCAGGGGGACAGGGATGTGCACAGATACGCAGTATTTT. Protein: CASRGTGMCTDTQYF.

Concerning this clonotype itself: A much larger clone lies one base from this, so it may be a read error. This chain uses TRBV7-8 with TRBJ1-1; 9 bases align to TRBD1. The germline V gene encodes CDR1 SGHVS and CDR2 FQNEAQ. The CDR3 consists of 14 residues. The CDR3 region is CASSPRDRDTEALF. CDR3 nucleotide sequence: TGTGCCAGCAGCCCGAGGGACAGGGATACTGAAGCTCTCTTT.

The chain links TRBV12-3 or TRBV12-4 to TRBJ1-1; TRBD1 might be the D (5 bases). Trimming left V 2 bases short and J 4 bases short, with 14 bases between. This CDR3 has 15 residues. The CDR3 region is CASSLQGQVGTEAFF. CDR3 DNA: TGTGCCAGCAGTTTACAGGGCCAGGTCGGCACTGAAGCTTTCTTT.

V usage is TRBV20-1 and J usage is TRBJ2-7; TRBD2 is a possible D gene (5 bases). Deletions cut 4 bases from V and 6 bases from J, with 25 bases between. The CDR3 loop spans 16 amino acids. Germline CDR1 DFQATT, CDR2 SNEGSKA (reference sequence). The CDR3 DNA reads as TGCAGTGCTACTGAGGGTTTGCAGATACTCCGCGGCGAGCAGTACTTC. It codes for CSATEGLQILRGEQYF.

The V call is TRBV24-1, the J call TRBJ2-6, with a tentative D call TRBD1 (5 bases). Germline CDR1 KGHDR, CDR2 SFDVKD. The CDR3 loop spans 17 amino acids. The V end lost 4 bases, the J end lost 0 bases, and 12 bases lay between the germline ends. CDR3 in amino acids: CATSEPQQDSGANVLTF. CDR3 DNA sequence: TGTGCCACCAGTGAGCCACAACAGGACTCTGGGGCCAACGTCCTGACTTTC.

This sequence joins TRBV20-1 and TRBJ1-3, with D uncertain. Trimming took off 5 bases at V and 0 bases at J, with 26 bases between the two ends. This CDR3 comprises 19 residues. The germline V gene encodes CDR1 DFQATT and CDR2 SNEGSKA (reference sequence). Here the CDR3 reads CSARRPNSHPPFSGNTIYF. The CDR3 coding sequence is TGCAGTGCTCGCCGACCGAACTCCCATCCCCCGTTCTCTGGAAACACCATATATTTT.

The chain recombines TRBV6-5 with TRBJ1-2; unclear D gene. The CDR3 covers 15 residues. Trimming removed 0 bases from V and 0 bases from J, with 8 bases in between. Germline assignment: CDR1 MNHEY and CDR2 SVGAGI. This CDR3 is CASSYSIGANYGYTF. The CDR3 DNA reads TGTGCCAGCAGTTACTCGATTGGGGCTAACTATGGCTACACCTTC.

This clonotype was observed a few times. The chain links TRBV27 to TRBJ1-1; 7 nucleotides match TRBD1. V lost 5 bases and J lost 4; bases outside the gene matches: 10. The CDR3 totals 15 residues. Germline V lookup: CDR1 MNHEY, CDR2 SMNVEV (reference sequence). The CDR3 protein is CASSPPGGLSTEAFF. In nucleotides, the CDR3 is TGTGCCAGCAGTCCACCAGGGGGTTTGAGCACTGAAGCTTTCTTT.